Listed below are T cell receptor beta chains from one sample, sequenced in a study of T-cell memory formation after mild COVID-19. TCRdb fed the 5' RACE reads into MiXCR, producing one record per CDR3 protein. The data contain 110,000 to 150,000 distinct CDR3 sequences, approximately 25% of them singletons. The specimen was PBMCs or a T cell subset sorted from them (not recorded which). The receptors were gathered from an adult woman who had mild COVID-19 (a few samples of this study predate the infection). Cell type and time point are not known. CDR3s include the opening cysteine and the closing phenylalanine or tryptophan. Each record gives: J gene, clone size, D gene, V gene, CDR3 DNA, CDR3 protein. The D gene is left open where the match is weak. Part of the rows lack a size; the others show once, few, many or a class for expanded clones.

TRBJ2-3 | few | . | TRBV4-3 | TGCGCCAGCAGCCAAGATTCTGCCGCGAATACGCAGTATTTT | CASSQDSAANTQYF
TRBJ2-1 | many | TRBD2 | TRBV15 | TGTGCCACCAGCACCGACCGGGACTACTACAATGAGCAGTTCTTC | CATSTDRDYYNEQFF
TRBJ2-1 | . | TRBD1 | TRBV5-1 | TGCGCCAGCAGCTTACGGGACAGGGGATACAATGAGCAGTTCTTC | CASSLRDRGYNEQFF
TRBJ2-1 | few | TRBD2 | TRBV15 | TGTGCCACCAGCAGATACCACCCTAGCGGAGCATACAATGAGCAGTTCTTC | CATSRYHPSGAYNEQFF
TRBJ2-2 | few | . | TRBV7-9 | TGTGCCAGCAGCTCTCGGACAGGGAGGGCCGGGGAGCTGTTTTTT | CASSSRTGRAGELFF
TRBJ2-7 | . | . | TRBV20-1 | TGCAGTGCAATAGCGGCCTCCTACGAGCAGTACTTC | CSAIAASYEQYF
TRBJ2-7 | few | . | TRBV19 | TGTGCCAGTAGGCCGCAGGGGGGGTACGAGCAGTACTTC | CASRPQGGYEQYF
TRBJ2-7 | . | TRBD1 | TRBV12-3/TRBV12-4 | TGTGCCAGCACCTTTGGGACAGAGAAGTACTACGAGCAGTACTTC | CASTFGTEKYYEQYF
TRBJ2-3 | few | TRBD1 | TRBV4-3 | TGCGCCAGCAGCTACGGGACAGGGACCACAGATACGCAGTATTTT | CASSYGTGTTDTQYF
TRBJ2-7 | . | . | TRBV6-2/TRBV6-3 | TGTGCCAGCAGTTACTCGAGACGCTACGAGCAGTACTTC | CASSYSRRYEQYF
TRBJ2-7 | . | TRBD2 | TRBV4-3 | TGCGCCAGCAGCCATGGACTAGCGGGAGCCAACGAGCAGTACTTC | CASSHGLAGANEQYF
TRBJ1-2 | few | . | TRBV9 | TGTGCCAGCAGCGTAGCCCCGATGGGGGCAGGGCATGGCTACACCTTC | CASSVAPMGAGHGYTF
TRBJ2-3 | once | TRBD1 | TRBV7-9 | TGTGCCAGCAGCAAAATTGGACAGGGGAGAGCAGATACGCAGTATTTT | CASSKIGQGRADTQYF
TRBJ2-2 | . | TRBD1 | TRBV14 | TGTGCCAGCAGCCAAGGTCAGGCAGGGGGCATCGGCGGGGAGCTGTTTTTT | CASSQGQAGGIGGELFF
TRBJ2-7 | many | . | TRBV12-3/TRBV12-4 | TGTGCCAGCAGTTTGTCAGCGACCTACGAGCAGTACTTC | CASSLSATYEQYF
TRBJ2-1 | . | . | TRBV20-1 | TGCAGTGCTCGTGGGGTTAACTACAATGAGCAGTTCTTC | CSARGVNYNEQFF
TRBJ2-7 | . | TRBD2 | TRBV25-1 | TGTGCCAGCAGTGAAGTAGCGGGAGCTTACGAGCAGTACTTC | CASSEVAGAYEQYF
TRBJ2-2 | few | . | TRBV7-8 | TGTGCCAGCATAGAGGGGTTGAACACCGGGGAGCTGTTTTTT | CASIEGLNTGELFF
TRBJ2-7 | . | . | TRBV11-3 | TGTGCCAGCAGCCTCAGTTGGGGTGACGGGAGCTACGAGCAGTACTTC | CASSLSWGDGSYEQYF
TRBJ1-1 | . | . | TRBV7-6 | TGTGCCAGCAGCTCCCGGGGGGCGAACACTGAAGCTTTCTTT | CASSSRGANTEAFF
TRBJ2-2 | . | . | TRBV29-1 | TGCAGCGCCGAGCAGACAACTAACACCGGGGAGCTGTTTTTT | CSAEQTTNTGELFF
TRBJ1-5 | . | TRBD1 | TRBV6-5 | TGTGCCAGCAGTACCCGGTTAGGGGGCAGTCAGCCCCAGCATTTT | CASSTRLGGSQPQHF
TRBJ2-1 | few | . | TRBV24-1 | TGTGCCACCAGTGAGACAGTTTACAATGAGCAGTTCTTC | CATSETVYNEQFF
TRBJ1-1 | few | . | TRBV19 | TGTGCCAGTAGTATCATAGGGGCCATAAAGGGTTGGAACACTGAAGCTTTCTTT | CASSIIGAIKGWNTEAFF
TRBJ2-2 | . | . | TRBV6-5 | TGTGCCAGCAGTTACCGGGCTTACACCGGGGAGCTGTTTTTT | CASSYRAYTGELFF
TRBJ2-1 | . | TRBD2 | TRBV20-1 | TGCAGTGCTTACGAGGGACTAGTTGGTGAGCAGTTCTTC | CSAYEGLVGEQFF
TRBJ1-5 | . | TRBD1 | TRBV24-1 | TGTGCCACCAGCGGGGACAGAATTAGCAATCAGCCCCAGCATTTT | CATSGDRISNQPQHF
TRBJ2-1 | few | . | TRBV2 | TGTGCCAGCAGTGATCGAGACTTCTCAACCTACAATGAGCAGTTCTTC | CASSDRDFSTYNEQFF
TRBJ1-6 | . | . | TRBV12-3/TRBV12-4 | TGTGCCAGCAATATCCAAAATTCACCCCTCCACTTT | CASNIQNSPLHF
TRBJ2-7 | . | TRBD2 | TRBV11-2 | TGTGCCAGCAGCTTGACTAGCGGGGACTACGAGCAGTACTTC | CASSLTSGDYEQYF
TRBJ1-1 | . | . | TRBV29-1 | TGCAGCGTTCGACTCCCCCGGGGCCTCGATGAAGCTTTCTTT | CSVRLPRGLDEAFF
TRBJ2-7 | once | TRBD1 | TRBV5-6 | TGTGCCAGCAGCTTGGTACAGGGGGTTTACGAGCAGTACTTC | CASSLVQGVYEQYF
TRBJ2-1 | few | TRBD2 | TRBV7-8 | TGTGCCAGCAGCTTAGTTTCGGGGACTAGCCTTTTAGGCAATGAGCAGTTCTTC | CASSLVSGTSLLGNEQFF
TRBJ2-1 | few | TRBD1 | TRBV5-1 | TGCGCCAGCAGCCCCGGGACAGGGGAATTCGTAGGCTACAATGAGCAGTTCTTC | CASSPGTGEFVGYNEQFF
TRBJ2-3 | . | TRBD1 | TRBV2 | TGTGCCAGCAGTGATGGACAGGTCCGGGCAGATACGCAGTATTTT | CASSDGQVRADTQYF
TRBJ2-7 | few | . | TRBV30 | TGTGCCTGGAGTGTGGCCGCCGGTGGGGAGCAGTACTTC | CAWSVAAGGEQYF
TRBJ1-1 | . | . | TRBV11-3 | TGTGCCAGCAGCCCCGCCGGGCAGAAAGGATGGTTGGGGGCTGAAGCTTTCTTT | CASSPAGQKGWLGAEAFF
TRBJ2-7 | . | . | TRBV7-2 | TGTGCCAGCAGCCTAAACATTTACTACGAGCAGTACTTC | CASSLNIYYEQYF
TRBJ2-5 | few | . | TRBV7-3 | TGTGCCAGCAGCGACCCTACAGGGCCCGAGACCCAGTACTTC | CASSDPTGPETQYF
TRBJ2-5 | few | TRBD2 | TRBV7-9 | TGTGCCAGCAGCTCGGGGACTAGCGATAAAGAGACCCAGTACTTC | CASSSGTSDKETQYF
TRBJ2-7 | few | TRBD1 | TRBV12-3/TRBV12-4 | TGTGCCAGCAGTTGGACAGGTGAGGAGCAGTACTTC | CASSWTGEEQYF
TRBJ2-4 | few | . | TRBV14 | TGTGCCAGCAGCCCCGACAACAGTCGTCAGTACTTC | CASSPDNSRQYF
TRBJ2-1 | . | . | TRBV24-1 | TGTGCCACCAGTGATTCCTTCTTGCGGGACAGCTCCTACAATGAGCAGTTCTTC | CATSDSFLRDSSYNEQFF
TRBJ2-3 | . | TRBD2 | TRBV5-1 | TGCGCCAGCAGCCAGGGACTAGAAAGCACAGATACGCAGTATTTT | CASSQGLESTDTQYF
TRBJ1-2 | . | . | TRBV24-1 | TGTGCCACCAGTGATTTGAGCAGGAACTATGGCTACACCTTC | CATSDLSRNYGYTF
TRBJ2-1 | . | TRBD1 | TRBV15 | TGTGCCACCATCGGGACAGGGGGCTACAATGAGCAGTTCTTC | CATIGTGGYNEQFF
TRBJ2-1 | once | . | TRBV19 | TGTGCCAGTAGTATCAACGGGGGTCGCTCCTACAATGAGCAGTTCTTC | CASSINGGRSYNEQFF
TRBJ2-7 | few | . | TRBV4-1 | TGCGCCAGCAGCTACCGGCCAGACTACGAGCAGTACTTC | CASSYRPDYEQYF
TRBJ1-2 | . | . | TRBV19 | TGTGCCAGTAAAGGGACGGATCCTAACTATGGCTACACCTTC | CASKGTDPNYGYTF
TRBJ1-2 | . | . | TRBV7-2 | TGTGCCAGCAGCTTTCCCGGTGGGGGGGCTTTAGGGTATGGCTACACCTTC | CASSFPGGGALGYGYTF
TRBJ1-1 | few | . | TRBV6-5 | TGTGCCAGCAGTTACCTCTATCGAACGGGCACTGAAGCTTTCTTT | CASSYLYRTGTEAFF
TRBJ1-1 | . | . | TRBV3-1 | TGTGCCAGCAGCCACATCTCCAGGGGACACACTGAAGCTTTCTTT | CASSHISRGHTEAFF
TRBJ2-1 | . | TRBD2 | TRBV7-9 | TGTGCCAGCAGCGCCCGACTAGCGGGGGTCAATGAGCAGTTCTTC | CASSARLAGVNEQFF
TRBJ1-1 | . | . | TRBV5-5 | TGTGCCAGCAGCTTGGGGTGGGGTCGAGGTACTGAAGCTTTCTTT | CASSLGWGRGTEAFF
TRBJ2-3 | many | . | TRBV4-3 | TGCGCCAGCAGCCATACGGGATACGGGACCCCAGATACGCAGTATTTT | CASSHTGYGTPDTQYF
TRBJ2-1 | . | . | TRBV7-9 | TGTGCCAGCAGCTCGGACACTGATGAGCAGTTCTTC | CASSSDTDEQFF